This T cell receptor (beta chain) was captured by sequencing in a study of T cell responses to AZD1222 COVID-19 vaccine. Notes on this clone: Its antigen is undetermined.

Findings and caveats of the study: Increased Spike-specific TCR breadth and depth were observed after two AZD1222 doses. Along spike, vaccine-associated CD4 TCRs were found throughout, with dominance at 160-218 and 743-854. Clonal diversity may have been underestimated in mostly white British donors.

Produced via immunoSEQ multiplex PCR; TCRdb's table is partial and in-frame only. This table has 100,000 to 150,000 clones, approximately 87% appearing once. V trimming: 4 bases; J trimming: 4 bases; junction bases outside the gene matches: 6. The CDR3 consists of 14 residues. The germline V gene has CDR1 SGHRS and CDR2 YFSETQ. The chain recombines TRBV5-1 with TRBJ2-7; 9 bases agree with TRBD1. This clonotype was sampled from an adult in good health. The source material was peripheral blood, sampled on day 0 of AZD1222 vaccination. CDR3 in DNA: TGCGCCAGCAGCATGACAGGGGGTTTTTACGAGCAGTACTTC. It encodes CASSMTGGFYEQYF.